Following are 9 T cell receptor beta chains from one sample sequenced in a study of glioma-infiltrating T cells. The iRepertoire nested amplicon-rescue multiplex PCR amplified TCR alpha and beta CDR3s from RNA. TCRdb recomputed calls from the multiplex PCR reads with MiXCR, one row per CDR3 protein. Of some 120,000 distinct CDR3 sequences listed, approximately 25% were seen once; the top ten hold nearly 15%. Sequencing used glioma tissue, nonneoplastic brain tissue, or PBMCs (not recorded which). The receptors here all came from a human donor with low-grade glioma or glioblastoma, undergoing nonglioma brain surgery, or in good health (not recorded which).

This clonotype was counted a few times. One base away lies a much larger clone, so this may be a sequencing read error. The CDR3 loop reads CASSPPDRLNTQYF. CDR3 nucleotides: TGTGCCAGCTCACCCCCGGACAGGCTGAATACGCAGTATTTT. The rearrangement uses TRBV18 and TRBJ2-3, with 7 bases that match TRBD1. Germline assignment: CDR1 KGHSH and CDR2 LQKENI. The length of the CDR3 is 14 residues. V dropped 3 bases and J dropped 7; count of bases not matched to a gene: 7.

This clonotype was detected many times. The CDR3 nucleotides are TGTGCCAGCAGCTTATATCACCGGGACAGGGGACCCTACAATGAGCAGTTCTTC. It yields the protein CASSLYHRDRGPYNEQFF. The chain employs TRBV7-6 and TRBJ2-1; 10 nucleotides align to TRBD1. The CDR3 spans 18 residues. Germline trimming cut 2 bases from V and 2 bases from J; bases unmatched to any gene: 9. Germline V gives CDR1 SGHVS, CDR2 FNYEAQ. Full variable domain (missing parts from reference TRBV7-6 and TRBJ2-1): GAGVSQSPRYKVTKRGQDVALRCDPISGHVSLYWYRQALGQGPEFLTYFNYEAQQDKSGLPNDRFSAERPEGSISTLTIQRTEQRDSAMYRCASSLYHRDRGPYNEQFFGPGTRLTVL.

This clonotype was recorded a few times. The V and J genes are TRBV5-4 and TRBJ2-5; 8 bases are a match to TRBD2. Germline CDR1 SGHNT, CDR2 YYREEE (reference sequence). Germline trimming cut 4 bases from V and 4 bases from J; bases unmatched to any gene: 9. This CDR3 comprises 15 residues. CDR3: CASSPFREGRETQYF. The CDR3 DNA follows: TGTGCCAGCAGCCCGTTTCGGGAGGGTCGAGAGACCCAGTACTTC.

On this clonotype itself: An end of the junction does not agree with germline; a read error may underlie this. The chain has TRBV18 and TRBJ2-2; possibly TRBD1 for D (6 bases). CDR1 KGHSH and CDR2 LQKENI come from the germline V gene. CDR3 length: 17 residues. Here the CDR3 DNA reads TGTGCCAGCTCACCAATATTCAACAGGGCGAACACCGTGGAGCTGTTTTTT. As protein: CASSPIFNRANTVELFF.

This clonotype was detected many times. The chain carries TRBV6-1 and TRBJ1-3; possible D gene TRBD1, 6 bases. V was shortened by 6 bases and J by 6 bases, with 12 bases between the two germline ends. This CDR3 is 13 amino acids long. Germline loops: CDR1 MNHNS, CDR2 SASEGT. CDR3 loop: CASSSDRVNTIYF. CDR3 DNA: TGTGCCAGCAGCTCGGACAGAGTAAACACCATATATTTT.

The chain links TRBV30 to TRBJ1-6, with D unresolved. The CDR3 has 13 residues. The V end lost 4 bases, the J end lost 6 bases, and 10 bases lay between the germline ends. Per the germline V gene, CDR1 is GTSNPN and CDR2 is SVGIG (reference sequence). The CDR3 region is CAWTRDSNSPLHF. For the CDR3, the DNA is TGTGCCTGGACAAGGGATAGTAATTCACCCCTCCACTTT. The entire variable domain, with the rest obtained from reference TRBV30 and TRBJ1-6, is as follows: SQTIHQWPATLVQPVGSPLSLECTVEGTSNPNLYWYRQAAGRGLQLLFYSVGIGQISSEVPQNLSASRPQDRQFILSSKKLLLSDSGFYLCAWTRDSNSPLHFGNGTRLTVT.

This clonotype was seen many times. The gene calls are TRBV20-1 and TRBJ2-1, with D perhaps matching TRBD2 (6 bases). The V end was cut by 3 bases, the J end by 0 bases, with 15 bases between. CDR1 and CDR2 from the germline V gene are DFQATT and SNEGSKA (reference sequence). This CDR3 has 16 amino acids. CDR3 DNA: TGCAGTGCTAGGGGACTTCACGAAAGCTCCTACAATGAGCAGTTCTTC. Translating it yields CSARGLHESSYNEQFF.

Points on this clonotype: A much bigger clone sits one base away, suggesting this may be a read error. The chain recombines TRBV6-1 with TRBJ2-7; D unclear. This CDR3 spans 11 amino acids. Per germline, CDR1 MNHNS and CDR2 SASEGT. V dropped 6 bases and J dropped 5 bases, with 8 bases sitting between them. CDR3 region: CASRPWDEQYF. The CDR3 DNA reads as TGTGCCAGCAGGCCGTGGGACGAGCAGTACTTC.

This clonotype has a count of ten or more. This chain connects TRBV5-1 to TRBJ2-5; TRBD2 matches 11 bases. Trimming took 7 bases from V and 2 from J; bases not matched to a gene: 7. This CDR3 is built from 15 residues. From germline, CDR1 is SGHRS and CDR2 YFSETQ. CDR3 sequence: CASLRGTSGQETQYF. CDR3 nucleotides: TGCGCCAGCCTTAGAGGGACTAGCGGACAAGAGACCCAGTACTTC.